This entry is about one TCR beta chain. Its specificity is unknown. Trimming removed 1 base from V and 5 bases from J; junction bases left unmatched: 8. CDR3 size: 15 residues. Germline loops: CDR1 LNHDA, CDR2 SQIVND (reference sequence). This sample stems from a study of T cell therapy after organ transplantation. Study information: CMV-specific T cells, median 1.92 x 10^8, were given as 2 to 6 intravenous infusions.

Profiling relied on immunoSEQ multiplex PCR, and the TCRdb table lists in-frame clones only, not all of them. The sample carries over 1,500 clones, 70% to 85% recorded once. The material sequenced was CD8+ T cells from blood, taken before autologous CMV-specific T cell therapy. The chain employs TRBV19 and TRBJ2-7; 7 positions match TRBD2. The TCR was taken from a human patient who had received a solid organ transplant and had CMV disease. The CDR3 loop reads CASSIAGGRKNEQYF. Here the CDR3 DNA reads TGTGCCAGTAGTATAGCCGGGGGGAGAAAGAACGAGCAGTACTTC.